This T cell receptor beta chain was captured in a study of vaccination effects on CD4 cells after COVID-19. Antigen-specific CD4+ T cells expanded by the ViraFEST assay with viral peptide pools were then sequenced. Isolation of CD4+ T cells took place after about ten days of culture. None of these healthy vaccinees had been infected with SARS-CoV-2 before vaccination. After over 1.5 million PBMC were placed in each well, they were cultured with approximately 9.1 IU/ml IL-2 and approximately 10 ug/ml peptides. The table came from immunoSEQ multiplex PCR; TCRdb's copy has only in-frame clones and leaves some out. The sample has about 22,000 clones, approximately 73% seen once. Concerning this clone: The antigen is undetermined.

This sequence was found in a human donor who received a COVID-19 vaccine. Source: CD4+ T cells from PBMCs cultured with HCoV-229E spike peptides, taken before COVID-19 vaccination.

CDR3 DNA sequence: TGTGCCAGTAGTATCCAGGCCAAGAATGAAAAACTGTTTTTT. As protein: CASSIQAKNEKLFF. The chain has TRBV19 and TRBJ1-4; D remains ambiguous. V lost 3 bases and J 5 bases, leaving 10 bases between the germline ends. This CDR3 is built from 14 residues. Germline lookup yields CDR1 LNHDA and CDR2 SQIVND (reference sequence).